Described below is a single T cell receptor (beta chain) sequence and its context. This record belongs to a study of breast tumors, draining lymph nodes, adjacent tissues. TCRdb re-called the multiplex PCR reads with MiXCR, one entry per CDR3 protein. The sample consists of fewer than 25,000 distinct CDR3 sequences, 60% to 75% of them appearing once. The CDR3 is 10 amino acids. Deletions cut 10 bases from V and 6 bases from J, with 10 bases between. Germline V gene lookup returns CDR1 ENHRY and CDR2 SYGVKD. J is TRBJ2-7 and V is TRBV10-3; the D is unclear. This TCR was recovered from a female donor with breast cancer. Some clones in this sample may be carry-over from other donors' samples. The sequenced sample consisted of tumor-adjacent breast tissue. CDR3 nucleotide sequence: TGTGCCACCGGATGGGGCGAGCAGTACTTC. Translation gives CATGWGEQYF.